Sequencing of this T cell receptor (beta chain) was carried out in a study of T cell changes during pregnancy in multiple sclerosis. The CDR3 has 18 residues. Per the germline V gene, CDR1 is SGHVS and CDR2 is FNYEAQ. V lost 1 base and J lost 2, with 18 bases in between. Generated by immunoSEQ multiplex PCR, the TCRdb table keeps only in-frame clones and is missing some. The table has 60,000 or so clones, 75% to 95% seen once. The sample here was peripheral blood, taken before pregnancy. This TCR was recovered from a female donor with multiple sclerosis, enrolled in a pregnancy study. The J gene is TRBJ1-5, the V gene TRBV7-6; D is possibly TRBD1 (6 bases). CDR3 loop: CASSLGAGDGSGNQPQHF. The CDR3 DNA follows: TGTGCCAGCAGCTTAGGGGCAGGGGATGGGTCGGGCAATCAGCCCCAGCATTTT.